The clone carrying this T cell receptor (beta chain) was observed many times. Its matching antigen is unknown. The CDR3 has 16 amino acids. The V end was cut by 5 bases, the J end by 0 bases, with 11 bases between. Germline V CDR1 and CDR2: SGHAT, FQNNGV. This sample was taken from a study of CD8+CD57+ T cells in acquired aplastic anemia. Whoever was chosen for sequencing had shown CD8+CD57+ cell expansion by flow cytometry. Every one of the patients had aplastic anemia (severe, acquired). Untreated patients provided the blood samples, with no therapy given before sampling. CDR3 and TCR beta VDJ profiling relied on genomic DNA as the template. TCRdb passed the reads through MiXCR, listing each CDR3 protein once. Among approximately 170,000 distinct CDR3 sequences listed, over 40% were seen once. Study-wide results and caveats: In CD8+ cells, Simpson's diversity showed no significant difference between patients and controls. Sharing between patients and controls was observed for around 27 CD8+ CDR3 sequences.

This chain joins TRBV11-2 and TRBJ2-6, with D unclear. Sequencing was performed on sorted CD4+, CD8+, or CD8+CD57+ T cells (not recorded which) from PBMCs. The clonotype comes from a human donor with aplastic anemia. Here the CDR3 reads CASSPRSASGANVLTF. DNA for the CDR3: TGTGCCAGCAGCCCACGCTCCGCCTCTGGGGCCAACGTCCTGACTTTC. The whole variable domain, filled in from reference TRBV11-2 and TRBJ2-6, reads EAGVAQSPRYKIIEKRQSVAFWCNPISGHATLYWYQQILGQGPKLLIQFQNNGVVDDSQLPKDRFSAERLKGVDSTLKIQPAKLEDSAVYLCASSPRSASGANVLTFGAGSRLTVL.